The 20 T cell receptor beta chains reported below all come from one sample, sequenced in a study. Sequenced by immunoSEQ multiplex PCR; TCRdb stores in-frame clones only, minus some. This sample has roughly 68,000 clones, with roughly 93% found just once. The source material was PBMCs. The receptors were sampled from a man aged 40-50 years with rheumatoid arthritis.

The chain is built from TRBV6-5 and TRBJ2-5; no reliable D call. Trimming took off 6 bases at V and 4 bases at J, with 12 bases between the two ends. The CDR3 sequence is 13 residues long. The germline V gene encodes CDR1 MNHEY and CDR2 SVGAGI. The DNA for the CDR3 is TGTGCCAGCAGCTCCGGGCCACGAGAGACCCAGTACTTC. Translation: CASSSGPRETQYF.

The chain combines TRBV2 with TRBJ1-3; weak D call: TRBD1 (6 bases). The CDR3 is 19 amino acids. Per the germline V gene, CDR1 is SNHLY and CDR2 is FYNNEI. V dropped 3 bases and J dropped 3 bases, with 24 bases sitting between them. In DNA form, the CDR3 reads TGTGCCAGCAGTGATATCGAAACCCTCCTCTTGACAGGTGGAAACACCATATATTTT. Translating it yields CASSDIETLLLTGGNTIYF.

The chain has TRBV24-1 and TRBJ2-1; 14 bases agree with TRBD2. Germline-derived CDR1 and CDR2 are KGHDR and SFDVKD. The CDR3 loop spans 19 amino acids. After removal of 2 bases from V and 1 base from J, the junction contained 6 bases not matched to a gene. CDR3 coding DNA: TGTGCCACCAGTGATTCCGGACTAGCGGGGGGACGATCCTACAATGAGCAGTTCTTC. This codes for CATSDSGLAGGRSYNEQFF.

The rearrangement uses TRBV7-8 and TRBJ2-1; TRBD2 matches 11 bases. The CDR3 covers 18 residues. The germline CDR1 and CDR2 sequences are SGHVS and FQNEAQ. V was clipped by 5 bases and J by 3 bases; unmatched bases: 12. CDR3 coding DNA: TGTGCCAGCAGCCTTCTTGCGAGTAGCGGGAGGGTCTACAATGAGCAGTTCTTC. Translating it yields CASSLLASSGRVYNEQFF.

CDR3 residues: CASSLYAGDRAEKLFF. In DNA form, the CDR3 reads TGTGCCAGCAGTTTATATGCAGGGGACAGGGCTGAAAAACTGTTTTTT. The chain links TRBV28 to TRBJ1-4, with 9 bases that match TRBD1. V lost 1 base and J lost 7; bases outside the gene matches: 7. The germline V gene encodes CDR1 MDHEN and CDR2 SYDVKM. The CDR3 has 16 residues.

A note on this clone: At one of its ends the junction is not consistent with the germline gene, which may arise from a read error. The chain is built from TRBV3-1 (or the pseudogene TRBV3-2) and TRBJ1-2; no firm D call. Germline V gene lookup returns CDR1 LGHDT and CDR2 YNNKEL (reference sequence). The CDR3 is made up of 15 amino acids. Written as DNA, the CDR3 is TGTGCCAGCAGCCAAGACATGTCGGCTAACTTTGGCTACACCTTC. Translating it yields CASSQDMSANFGYTF.

The chain recombines TRBV11-2 with TRBJ1-1, with a possible D match to TRBD1 (5 bases). The germline gives CDR1 SGHAT, CDR2 FQNNGV. The CDR3 contains 14 residues. V was pared by 3 bases and J by 2 bases, with 10 bases between. The CDR3 bases are TGTGCCAGCAGCTTCCGCAGGGCCAACACTGAAGCTTTCTTT. This codes for CASSFRRANTEAFF.

The chain has TRBV19 and TRBJ1-5; weak D call: TRBD1 (5 bases). The CDR3 loop spans 16 amino acids. Trimming stripped 10 bases from V and 0 bases from J, with 19 bases between. Looked up from germline, CDR1 is LNHDA and CDR2 is SQIVND (reference sequence). CDR3 sequence reads: CATAGGKGYSNQPQHF. The CDR3 DNA reads as TGTGCCACCGCTGGGGGGAAGGGGTATAGCAATCAGCCCCAGCATTTT. Full variable domain (missing parts from reference TRBV19 and TRBJ1-5): DGGITQSPKYLFRKEGQNVTLSCEQNLNHDAMYWYRQDPGQGLRLIYYSQIVNDFQKGDIAEGYSVSREKKESFPLTVTSAQKNPTAFYLCATAGGKGYSNQPQHFGDGTRLSIL.

This chain joins TRBV19 and TRBJ1-2, with TRBD1 as a possible D gene (6 bases). The CDR3 runs to 13 residues. Germline V gene data show CDR1 as LNHDA and CDR2 as SQIVND (reference sequence). Between the trimmed V and J ends, which lost 3 bases and 12 bases, there was a span of 17 bases. CDR3 loop: CASSMVLDSKNTF. CDR3 in DNA: TGTGCCAGTAGTATGGTTCTGGACAGCAAGAACACCTTC.

The CDR3 loop reads CASSHQTGGVYGYTF. CDR3 coding DNA: TGTGCCAGCAGCCACCAGACAGGGGGCGTCTATGGCTACACCTTC. This chain links TRBV7-9 with TRBJ1-2, with TRBD1 matching 10 bases. V shed 5 bases, J shed 4 bases, and the junction held 7 bases outside the gene matches. Looked up from germline, CDR1 is SEHNR and CDR2 is FQNEAQ (reference sequence). The CDR3 contains 15 residues.

This chain joins TRBV5-8 and TRBJ2-7; tentatively, D is TRBD2 (6 bases). CDR3 length: 17 amino acids. Between the trimmed V and J ends, which lost 4 bases and 4 bases, there was a span of 24 bases. Germline lookup yields CDR1 SGHTS and CDR2 YDEGEE. CDR3: CASSNAGLRVFPYEQYF. The CDR3 nucleotides are TGTGCCAGCAGCAATGCGGGACTCAGGGTGTTCCCTTACGAGCAGTACTTC.

The chain couples TRBV14 to TRBJ1-1, with D tentatively TRBD1 (5 bases). The CDR3 extends over 13 amino acids. The V gene's germline CDR1 is SGHDN and CDR2 FVKESK. The V and J ends lost 5 bases and 3 bases respectively, with 10 bases between them. DNA of the CDR3: TGTGCCAGCAGCGGGGGTTCGGACACTGAAGCTTTCTTT. It yields the protein CASSGGSDTEAFF. The entire variable domain, with the rest obtained from reference TRBV14 and TRBJ1-1, is as follows: EAGVTQFPSHSVIEKGQTVTLRCDPISGHDNLYWYRRVMGKEIKFLLHFVKESKQDESGMPNNRFLAERTGGTYSTLKVQPAELEDSGVYFCASSGGSDTEAFFGQGTRLTVV.

This rearrangement joins TRBV12-5 to TRBJ1-5; 9 bases fit TRBD1. Per the germline V gene, CDR1 is LGHNT and CDR2 is FRNRAP. The trim removed 0 bases at V and 7 bases at J, leaving 10 bases unmatched. This CDR3 has 17 residues. This CDR3 is CASGLVWNRGLSQPQHF. CDR3 in DNA: TGTGCTAGTGGTTTGGTTTGGAACAGGGGGCTTTCGCAGCCCCAGCATTTT.

This clone has more than one count but fewer than ten. The V call is TRBV7-3, the J call TRBJ1-1; 7 nucleotides line up with TRBD1. The germline gives CDR1 SGHTA, CDR2 FQGTGA. The CDR3 runs to 16 residues. With 4 bases clipped from V and 4 bases from J, the junction kept 12 bases outside the gene matches. CDR3 DNA: TGTGCCAGCAGCTCCCTGACAGGGCCTCTGGGCACTGAAGCTTTCTTT. Translation: CASSSLTGPLGTEAFF.

The rearrangement joins TRBV4-2 to TRBJ1-4, with TRBD1 matching 9 bases. The CDR3 has 18 residues. Germline CDR1 LGHNA, CDR2 YNFKEQ. With 0 bases clipped from V and 5 bases from J, the junction kept 10 bases outside the gene matches. The CDR3 region is CASSQDPFPTGGNEKLFF. In DNA, the CDR3 is TGTGCCAGCAGCCAAGATCCTTTCCCGACAGGGGGAAATGAAAAACTGTTTTTT.

CDR3 region: CASSQGGSIVETQYF. The DNA of the CDR3 is TGTGCCAGCAGCCAAGGAGGGTCAATTGTAGAGACCCAGTACTTC. This chain connects TRBV4-2 to TRBJ2-5, with TRBD2 as a possible D gene (5 bases). Trimming stripped 1 base from V and 4 bases from J, with 13 bases between. Germline V gene sequence: CDR1 LGHNA, CDR2 YNFKEQ. The CDR3 runs 15 residues.

The chain joins TRBV16 to TRBJ2-7; 7 bases map to TRBD2. V shed 0 bases and J 5 bases; nucleotides not matched to a gene: 1. CDR3 length: 13 amino acids. Germline values: CDR1 KGHSY, CDR2 FQNENV. CDR3 loop: CASSQSRGDEQYF. The DNA for the CDR3 is TGTGCCAGCAGCCAATCTCGGGGGGACGAGCAGTACTTC.

This rearrangement joins TRBV24-1 to TRBJ2-1; 13 nucleotides match TRBD2. The CDR3 contains 16 residues. The germline V gene encodes CDR1 KGHDR and CDR2 SFDVKD. V lost 2 bases, J lost 8 bases, and 5 bases stayed unmatched. CDR3 bases: TGTGCCACCAGTGATTCACGGACTAGCGGGAGCGATGAGCAGTTCTTC. Protein sequence: CATSDSRTSGSDEQFF.

V gene TRBV2 combines with J gene TRBJ2-7; D not certain. Germline loops: CDR1 SNHLY, CDR2 FYNNEI. This CDR3 is built from 13 residues. The ends were cut back, 6 bases at V and 2 bases at J, with 11 bases in the middle. The CDR3 sequence is CASSLGSTYEQYF. CDR3 bases: TGTGCCAGCAGCCTCGGGTCGACCTACGAGCAGTACTTC. The complete variable domain, with remaining parts taken from reference TRBV2 and TRBJ2-7, reads EPEVTQTPSHQVTQMGQEVILRCVPISNHLYFYWYRQILGQKVEFLVSFYNNEISEKSEIFDDQFSVERPDGSNFTLKIRSTKLEDSAMYFCASSLGSTYEQYFGPGTRLTVT.

The rearrangement links TRBV19 to TRBJ1-1, with a tentative D call TRBD1 (6 bases). Trimming cost V 6 bases and J 0 bases, with 8 bases left between them. The germline V gene encodes CDR1 LNHDA and CDR2 SQIVND (reference sequence). The CDR3 runs 13 residues. In DNA form, the CDR3 reads TGTGCCAGTAGCACAGGGCTGAACACTGAAGCTTTCTTT. It translates to CASSTGLNTEAFF.